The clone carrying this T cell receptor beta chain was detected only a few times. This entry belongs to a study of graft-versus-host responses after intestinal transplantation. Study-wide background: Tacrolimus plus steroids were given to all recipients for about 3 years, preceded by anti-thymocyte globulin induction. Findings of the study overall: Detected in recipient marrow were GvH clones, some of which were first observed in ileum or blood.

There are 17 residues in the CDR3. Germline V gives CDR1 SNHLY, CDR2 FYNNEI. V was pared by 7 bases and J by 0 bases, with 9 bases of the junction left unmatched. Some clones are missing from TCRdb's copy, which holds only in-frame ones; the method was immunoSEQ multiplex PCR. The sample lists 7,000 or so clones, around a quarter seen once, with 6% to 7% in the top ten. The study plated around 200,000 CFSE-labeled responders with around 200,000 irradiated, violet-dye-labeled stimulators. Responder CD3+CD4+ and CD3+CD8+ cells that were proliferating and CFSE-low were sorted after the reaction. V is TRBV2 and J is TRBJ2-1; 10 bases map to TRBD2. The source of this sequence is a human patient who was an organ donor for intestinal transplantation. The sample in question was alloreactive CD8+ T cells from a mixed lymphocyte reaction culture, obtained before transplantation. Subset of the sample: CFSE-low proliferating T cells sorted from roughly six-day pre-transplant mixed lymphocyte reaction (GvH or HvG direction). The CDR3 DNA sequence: TGTGCCAGCATTAGGACTAGCGGACCCTCCTCCTACAATGAGCAGTTCTTC. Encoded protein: CASIRTSGPSSYNEQFF.